A single sample is the source of the 3 T cell receptor beta chains below, sequenced in a study of T cells after yellow fever vaccination. TCRdb fed the 5' RACE reads into MiXCR, producing one record per CDR3 protein. This table has about 340,000 distinct CDR3 sequences, around 12% appearing once. Sequenced here: CD4+ T cells sorted from PBMCs, sampled 15 days after the yellow fever booster vaccination. The receptors here all came from a man aged 18 to 35 who received the YFV17D yellow fever vaccine.

The CDR3 is CASGDGPGRSGGELFF. CDR3 DNA sequence: TGTGCCAGCGGAGATGGCCCGGGGCGTTCAGGCGGGGAGCTGTTTTTT. This sequence joins TRBV6-2 or TRBV6-3 and TRBJ2-2; D is perhaps TRBD1 or TRBD2 (5 bases each). V was clipped by 8 bases and J by 7 bases, with 23 bases between them. Per germline, CDR1 MNHEY and CDR2 SVGEGT. The length of the CDR3 is 16 residues.

This chain joins TRBV5-1 and TRBJ2-1; perhaps TRBD1 as D (6 bases). Germline V gene lookup returns CDR1 SGHRS and CDR2 YFSETQ. Trimming removed 0 bases from V and 7 bases from J, with 20 bases in between. The CDR3 totals 17 residues. The CDR3 DNA reads TGCGCCAGCAGCTTGGAGCCATCGGGACATCCGGGGAATGAGCAGTTCTTC. It encodes CASSLEPSGHPGNEQFF.

There are a few counts of this clonotype. The V call is TRBV12-3 or TRBV12-4, the J call TRBJ1-2, with no clear D. The CDR3 length is 14 residues. The V gene lost 5 bases and the J gene lost 4 bases, with 14 bases spanning the gap. DNA for the CDR3: TGTGCCAGCAGTGTGACCGGGAAAGGCTATGGCTACACCTTC. This translates into CASSVTGKGYGYTF.